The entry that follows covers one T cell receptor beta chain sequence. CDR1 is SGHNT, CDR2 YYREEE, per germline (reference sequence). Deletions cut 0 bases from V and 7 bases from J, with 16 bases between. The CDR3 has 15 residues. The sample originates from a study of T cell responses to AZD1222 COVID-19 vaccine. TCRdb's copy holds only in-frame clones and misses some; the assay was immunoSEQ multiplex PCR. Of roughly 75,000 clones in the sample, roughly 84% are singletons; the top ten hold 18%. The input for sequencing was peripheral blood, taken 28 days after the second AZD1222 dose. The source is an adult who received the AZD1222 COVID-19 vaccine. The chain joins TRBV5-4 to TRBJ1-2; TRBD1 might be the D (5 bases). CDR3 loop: CASSLAARGRGGYTF. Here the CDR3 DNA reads TGTGCCAGCAGCTTGGCTGCTCGGGGGAGAGGTGGCTACACCTTC.